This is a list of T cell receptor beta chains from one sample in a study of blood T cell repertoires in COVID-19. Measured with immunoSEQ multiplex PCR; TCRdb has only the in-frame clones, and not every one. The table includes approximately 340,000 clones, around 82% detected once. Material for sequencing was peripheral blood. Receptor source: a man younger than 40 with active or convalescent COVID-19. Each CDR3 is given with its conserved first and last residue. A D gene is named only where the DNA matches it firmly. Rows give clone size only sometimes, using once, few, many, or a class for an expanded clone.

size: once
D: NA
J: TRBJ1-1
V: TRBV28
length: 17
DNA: TGTGCCAGCAGTTTACGCCCGGGTGGAGGGAGGAACACTGAAGCTTTCTTT
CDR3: CASSLRPGGGRNTEAFF

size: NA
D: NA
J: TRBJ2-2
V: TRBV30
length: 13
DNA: TGTGCCTGGGACCCCCTTAGCGGCGGGGAGCTGTTTTTT
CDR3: CAWDPLSGGELFF

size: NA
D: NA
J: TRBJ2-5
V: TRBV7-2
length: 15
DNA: TGTGCCAGCAGCGCCCTAAGGGGCATTGGGGAGACCCAGTACTTC
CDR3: CASSALRGIGETQYF

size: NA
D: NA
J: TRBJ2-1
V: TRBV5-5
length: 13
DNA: TGTGCCAGCAGCTTGGTGGGAGAAAATGAGCAGTTCTTC
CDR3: CASSLVGENEQFF

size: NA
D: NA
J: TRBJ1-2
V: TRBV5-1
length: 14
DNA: TGCGCCAGCAGCTTTTCCGCGACAGGCTCGGGCTACACCTTC
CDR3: CASSFSATGSGYTF

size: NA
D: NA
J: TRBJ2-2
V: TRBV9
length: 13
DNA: TGTGCCAGCAACGACAGGAACACCGGGGAGCTGTTTTTT
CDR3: CASNDRNTGELFF

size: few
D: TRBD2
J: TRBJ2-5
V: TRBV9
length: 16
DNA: TGTGCCAGCAGTGCTCTTGGGGCGGGAGTGGGGGAGACCCAGTACTTC
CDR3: CASSALGAGVGETQYF

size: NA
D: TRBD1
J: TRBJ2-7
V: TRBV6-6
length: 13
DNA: TGTGCCAGCTCGATACAGGGGCCCAACGAGCAGTACTTC
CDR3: CASSIQGPNEQYF

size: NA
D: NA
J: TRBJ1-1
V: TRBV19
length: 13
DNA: TGTGCCAGTAGTGGACTCATGAACACTGAAGCTTTCTTT
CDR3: CASSGLMNTEAFF

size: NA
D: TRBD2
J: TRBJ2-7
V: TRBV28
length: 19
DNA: TGTGCCAGCAGTTCCGGACGGAAGATGGGACTAGCGGGCTCCTACGAGCAGTACTTC
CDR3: CASSSGRKMGLAGSYEQYF

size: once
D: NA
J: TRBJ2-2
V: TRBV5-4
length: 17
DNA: TGTGCCAGCAGCTTGGGGGGCTCCTCAGGAGGGACCGGGGAGCTGTTTTTT
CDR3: CASSLGGSSGGTGELFF

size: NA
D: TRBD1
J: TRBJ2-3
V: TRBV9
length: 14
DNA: TGTGCCAGCAGCCTCGGACAGGGCACAGATACGCAGTATTTT
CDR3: CASSLGQGTDTQYF

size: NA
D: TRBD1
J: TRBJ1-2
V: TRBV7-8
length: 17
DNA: TGTGCCAGCAGCTTGTCTCGGACAGGGGCGGTGAGCTATGGCTACACCTTC
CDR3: CASSLSRTGAVSYGYTF

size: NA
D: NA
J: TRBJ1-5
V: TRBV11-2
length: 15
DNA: TGTGCCAGCAGCCCCTTGACAGGAAGCAATCAGCCCCAGCATTTT
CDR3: CASSPLTGSNQPQHF

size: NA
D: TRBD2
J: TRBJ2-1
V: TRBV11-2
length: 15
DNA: TGTGCCAGCAGCTTAAGAGGGACTAGCGAGAATGAGCAGTTCTTC
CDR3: CASSLRGTSENEQFF

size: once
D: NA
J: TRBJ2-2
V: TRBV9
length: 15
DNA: TGTGCCAGCAGCGTAGTAGGAAGGGAGACCGGGGAGCTGTTTTTT
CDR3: CASSVVGRETGELFF

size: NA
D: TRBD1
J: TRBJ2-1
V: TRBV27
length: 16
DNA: TGTGCCAGCAGCCCCGGGACAGCTAGCACCTACAATGAGCAGTTCTTC
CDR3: CASSPGTASTYNEQFF

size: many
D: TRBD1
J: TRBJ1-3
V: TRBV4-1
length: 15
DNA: TGCGCCAGCAGCCGGGGACAGGGGGCTGGAAACACCATATATTTT
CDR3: CASSRGQGAGNTIYF

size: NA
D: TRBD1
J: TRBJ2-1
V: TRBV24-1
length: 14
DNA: TGTGCCACCAGTGGACAGGGGTCCTACAATGAGCAGTTCTTC
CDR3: CATSGQGSYNEQFF

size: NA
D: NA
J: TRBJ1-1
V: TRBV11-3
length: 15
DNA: TGTGCCAGCAGGAGAGGAGGTATCCGGTATGGTGAAGCTTTCTTT
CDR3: CASRRGGIRYGEAFF

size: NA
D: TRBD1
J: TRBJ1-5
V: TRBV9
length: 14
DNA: TGTGCCAGCAGCGCGGACAGGGTTGGGCAGCCCCAGCATTTT
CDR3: CASSADRVGQPQHF

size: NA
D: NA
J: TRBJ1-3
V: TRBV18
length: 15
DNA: TGTGCCAGCTCACCACAGAGTGTCTCTGGAAACACCATATATTTT
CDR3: CASSPQSVSGNTIYF

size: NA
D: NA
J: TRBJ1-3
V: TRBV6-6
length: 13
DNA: TGTGCCAGCAGTTACCCAGGAGGAAACACCATATATTTT
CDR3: CASSYPGGNTIYF

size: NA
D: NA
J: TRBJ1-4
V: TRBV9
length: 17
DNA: TGTGCCAGCAGCGACGGGTTCGGGGGTCGGGGTAATGAAAAACTGTTTTTT
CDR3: CASSDGFGGRGNEKLFF

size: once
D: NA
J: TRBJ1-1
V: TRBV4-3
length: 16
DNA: TGCGCCAGCAGCCACCTACTCAGGGTTGGGAACACTGAAGCTTTCTTT
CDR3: CASSHLLRVGNTEAFF

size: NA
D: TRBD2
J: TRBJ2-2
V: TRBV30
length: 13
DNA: TGTGCCTGGTGCGCGGGGGGGATCGGGGAGCTGTTTTTT
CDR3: CAWCAGGIGELFF

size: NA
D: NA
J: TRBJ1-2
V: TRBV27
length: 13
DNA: TGTGCCAGCAGAAAGACAAGGTTCAACGGCTACACCTTC
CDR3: CASRKTRFNGYTF

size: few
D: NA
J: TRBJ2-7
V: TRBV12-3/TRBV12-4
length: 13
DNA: TGTGCCAGCAGTTTTAACGAGGAGTACGAGCAGTACTTC
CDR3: CASSFNEEYEQYF